Each of the 17 T cell receptor beta chains below was sequenced from the same sample in a study of T cell repertoires in cytomegalovirus infection. TCRdb analysed the reads with MiXCR anew, one entry per CDR3 protein. The sample consists of 100,000 to 150,000 distinct CDR3 sequences, roughly 9% of them appearing once. Sequences were obtained from PBMCs. Receptors were obtained from a human donor in good health (CMV status not recorded). Some clones in this sample may be carry-over from other donors' samples.

This chain joins TRBV20-1 and TRBJ2-5; maybe TRBD2 (5 bases). V lost 0 bases, J lost 5 bases, and 16 bases lay in between. CDR1 and CDR2 (germline): DFQATT, SNEGSKA (reference sequence). The CDR3 sequence is 15 residues long. The CDR3 spells CSARDRIRQRETQYF. CDR3 DNA sequence: TGCAGTGCTAGAGATAGGATTAGGCAGCGGGAGACCCAGTACTTC.

A few counts support this clonotype. V is TRBV5-5 and J is TRBJ2-3, with TRBD1 as a possible D gene (6 bases). The CDR3 contains 12 residues. With 4 bases removed from V and 10 bases from J, the gap between germline ends came to 13 bases. CDR1 and CDR2 from the germline V gene are SGHKS and YYEKEE (reference sequence). CDR3 residues: CASSDQGSAQYF. The CDR3 DNA sequence: TGTGCCAGCAGCGACCAGGGGTCAGCGCAGTATTTT.

This clonotype was picked up many times. V and J are TRBV5-4 and TRBJ2-1; 11 bases align to TRBD1. This CDR3 is built from 12 residues. CDR1 and CDR2 (germline): SGHNT, YYREEE (reference sequence). J was trimmed by 7 bases and V by 10 bases; bases with no gene match: 4. The CDR3 sequence is CALGQGANEQFF. The CDR3 region has the DNA TGTGCCTTAGGACAGGGGGCGAATGAGCAGTTCTTC.

Ten or more counts support this clonotype. The chain has TRBV4-1 and TRBJ2-5; 10 positions agree with TRBD1. Germline V CDR1 and CDR2: MGHRA, YSYEKL. The CDR3 length is 16 residues. V shed 0 bases and J 4 bases; nucleotides not matched to a gene: 5. The CDR3 bases are TGCGCCAGCAGCCAAGATCCTGGGACAGGGGCAGAGACCCAGTACTTC. This translates into CASSQDPGTGAETQYF.

With respect to this clonotype: This sequence may be a read error, since a much larger clone differs from it by one base. The rearrangement uses TRBV28 and TRBJ1-1; possible D gene TRBD1, 6 bases. This CDR3 contains 13 residues. The germline V gene encodes CDR1 MDHEN and CDR2 SYDVKM. CDR3 sequence: CARSVGGTGEAFF. In nucleotides, the CDR3 is TGTGCCCGCAGTGTTGGGGGCACGGGTGAAGCTTTCTTT.

This clonotype has ten or more counts. The chain links TRBV7-8 to TRBJ1-4; D unresolved. The CDR3 consists of 15 residues. Trimming removed 1 base at V and 0 bases at J, with 6 bases between. Per the germline V gene, CDR1 is SGHVS and CDR2 is FQNEAQ. The CDR3 DNA reads TGTGCCAGCAGCTTAGTTTCCTCAACTAATGAAAAACTGTTTTTT. Protein product: CASSLVSSTNEKLFF.

The chain uses TRBV6-2 or TRBV6-3 and TRBJ2-5; either TRBD1 or TRBD2 may fit D (6 bases each). This CDR3 is 17 amino acids long. Trimming took 2 bases from V and 4 from J, leaving 20 bases between them. CDR1 is MNHEY, CDR2 SVGEGT, per germline. The CDR3 DNA reads TGTGCCAGCAGTTACCGGACGGGTGGGGGGCATCGAGAGACCCAGTACTTC. This translates into CASSYRTGGGHRETQYF.

The J gene is TRBJ2-5, the V gene TRBV20-1; 12 bases agree with TRBD2. After removal of 6 bases from V and 2 bases from J, the junction contained 7 bases not matched to a gene. The CDR3 sequence is 15 residues long. Germline V CDR1 and CDR2: DFQATT, SNEGSKA (reference sequence). This CDR3 reads CSAPTSGGLQETQYF. DNA for the CDR3: TGCAGTGCGCCGACTAGCGGGGGCCTACAAGAGACCCAGTACTTC.

This clonotype was observed many times. The chain couples TRBV6-5 to TRBJ1-3; D unclear. The CDR3 runs 16 residues. V lost 5 bases and J lost 2, with 16 bases in between. The germline gives CDR1 MNHEY, CDR2 SVGAGI. The CDR3 here is CASSPTSFATGNTIYF. CDR3 sequence (DNA): TGTGCCAGCAGTCCTACCTCTTTTGCCACTGGAAACACCATATATTTT.

In this sample, this clonotype turned up many times. V and J are TRBV7-2 and TRBJ1-5; D not certain. Looked up from germline, CDR1 is SGHTA and CDR2 is FQGNSA. This CDR3 has 14 amino acids. The V end lost 3 bases, the J end lost 2 bases, and 8 bases lay between the germline ends. In DNA form, the CDR3 reads TGTGCCAGCAGCTTGGAACGGGGCAATCAGCCCCAGCATTTT. It translates to CASSLERGNQPQHF.

With regard to this clonotype: The junction does not match germline at one end; this may be a read error. The chain recombines TRBV7-8 with TRBJ2-7; possibly TRBD1 for D (5 bases). CDR3 length: 14 amino acids. Germline lookup yields CDR1 SGHVS and CDR2 FQNEAQ. The CDR3 DNA reads TGTGCCAACAGCAATCCGACAGACGACTACGAGCAGTACTTC. Translation gives CANSNPTDDYEQYF.

This clonotype occurred many times. The chain joins TRBV14 to TRBJ1-3, with 10 positions matching TRBD1. The ends lost 3 bases at V and 4 bases at J; junction bases unmatched: 9. The CDR3 is 17 residues long. CDR1 is SGHDN and CDR2 is FVKESK in the germline V gene. Here the CDR3 reads CASSQPDRGRFGNTIYF. The CDR3 DNA reads as TGTGCCAGCAGCCAGCCTGACAGGGGGCGTTTCGGAAACACCATATATTTT.

This clonotype has a count of ten or more. The chain recombines TRBV4-1 with TRBJ1-1; 10 nucleotides agree with TRBD1. Trimming took 3 bases from V and 3 from J; bases not matched to a gene: 7. Germline CDR1 is MGHRA and CDR2 is YSYEKL. The CDR3 runs to 16 residues. The chain's CDR3 is CASSHSGTGADTEAFF. CDR3 sequence (DNA): TGCGCCAGCAGCCACTCCGGGACAGGGGCGGACACTGAAGCTTTCTTT.

This clonotype was counted a few times. The chain couples TRBV2 to TRBJ2-1, with TRBD2 matching 13 bases. The germline gives CDR1 SNHLY, CDR2 FYNNEI. This CDR3 is built from 17 residues. With 3 bases clipped from V and 5 bases from J, the junction kept 7 bases outside the gene matches. The CDR3 spells CASSDPTSGGADNEQFF. For the CDR3, the DNA is TGTGCCAGCAGTGACCCAACTAGCGGGGGGGCAGACAATGAGCAGTTCTTC.

This clonotype was picked up many times. The chain couples TRBV7-2 to TRBJ2-1; 10 bases agree with TRBD2. There are 15 residues in the CDR3. In germline, CDR1 is SGHTA, CDR2 FQGNSA. The V gene end was trimmed by 5 bases and the J gene end by 4 bases; junction bases not matched to a gene: 5. CDR3 sequence reads: CASSQRGGRYNEQFF. The CDR3, as DNA: TGTGCCAGCAGCCAGCGGGGGGGCCGTTACAATGAGCAGTTCTTC.

This clonotype was observed many times. This sequence joins TRBV3-1 and TRBJ2-1, with a tentative D call TRBD1 (6 bases). The CDR3 is made up of 14 amino acids. CDR1 and CDR2 from the germline V gene are LGHDT and YNNKEL (reference sequence). Trimming took 4 bases from V and 4 from J, leaving 11 bases between them. For the CDR3, the DNA is TGTGCCAGCAGCCCCCCGACAGGTTACAATGAGCAGTTCTTC. Translation: CASSPPTGYNEQFF.

This clonotype came up many times. The CDR3, as DNA: TGTGCCAGCAGCCGCGGGACGGTCAATCAGCCCCAGCATTTT. Protein: CASSRGTVNQPQHF. This rearrangement joins TRBV27 to TRBJ1-5; D might be TRBD1 (5 bases). Trimming removed 6 bases at V and 3 bases at J, with 12 bases between. The V gene's germline CDR1 is MNHEY and CDR2 SMNVEV (reference sequence). The CDR3 totals 14 residues.